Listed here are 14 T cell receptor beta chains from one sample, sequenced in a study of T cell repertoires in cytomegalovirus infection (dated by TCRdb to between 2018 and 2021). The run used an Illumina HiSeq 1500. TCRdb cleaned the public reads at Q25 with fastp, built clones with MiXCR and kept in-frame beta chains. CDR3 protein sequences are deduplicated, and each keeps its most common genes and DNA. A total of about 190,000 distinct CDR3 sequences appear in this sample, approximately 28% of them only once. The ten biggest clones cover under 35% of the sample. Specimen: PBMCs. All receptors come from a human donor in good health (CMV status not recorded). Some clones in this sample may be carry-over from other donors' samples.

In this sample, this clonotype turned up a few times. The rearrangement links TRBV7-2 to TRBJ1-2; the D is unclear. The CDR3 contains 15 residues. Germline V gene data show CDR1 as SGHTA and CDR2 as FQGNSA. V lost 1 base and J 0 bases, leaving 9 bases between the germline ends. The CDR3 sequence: CASSLVAPTNYGYTF. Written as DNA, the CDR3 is TGTGCCAGCAGCTTAGTGGCGCCCACTAACTATGGCTACACCTTC.

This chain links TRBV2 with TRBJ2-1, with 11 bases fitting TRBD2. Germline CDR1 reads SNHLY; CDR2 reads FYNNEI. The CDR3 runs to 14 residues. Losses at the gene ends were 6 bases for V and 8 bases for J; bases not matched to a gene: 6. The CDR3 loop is CASRISGGAHEQFF. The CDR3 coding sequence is TGTGCCAGCAGGATTAGCGGGGGGGCACATGAGCAGTTCTTC.

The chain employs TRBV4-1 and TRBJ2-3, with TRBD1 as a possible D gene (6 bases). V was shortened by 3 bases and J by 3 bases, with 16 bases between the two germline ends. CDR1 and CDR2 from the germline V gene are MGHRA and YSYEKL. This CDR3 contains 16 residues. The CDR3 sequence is CASSHDRTQGTDTQYF. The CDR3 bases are TGCGCCAGCAGCCATGACAGAACCCAGGGGACAGATACGCAGTATTTT.

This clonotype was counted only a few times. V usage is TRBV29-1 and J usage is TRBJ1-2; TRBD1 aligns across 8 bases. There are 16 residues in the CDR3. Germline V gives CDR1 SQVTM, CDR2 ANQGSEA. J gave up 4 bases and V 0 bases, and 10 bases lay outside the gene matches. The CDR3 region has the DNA TGCAGCGTTGAAGATCGAGGCAGGGGGCCGGGCTATGGCTACACCTTC. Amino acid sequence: CSVEDRGRGPGYGYTF.

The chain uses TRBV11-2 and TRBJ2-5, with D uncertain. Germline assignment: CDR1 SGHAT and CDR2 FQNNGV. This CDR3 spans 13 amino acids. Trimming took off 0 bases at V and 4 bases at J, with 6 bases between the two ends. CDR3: CASSLDTGETQYF. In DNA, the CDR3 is TGTGCCAGCAGCTTAGATACGGGAGAGACCCAGTACTTC.

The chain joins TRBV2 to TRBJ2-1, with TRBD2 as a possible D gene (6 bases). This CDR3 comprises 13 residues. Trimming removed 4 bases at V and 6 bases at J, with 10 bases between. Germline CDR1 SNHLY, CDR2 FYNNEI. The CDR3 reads CASSGGERNEQFF. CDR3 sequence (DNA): TGTGCCAGCAGTGGGGGGGAACGCAATGAGCAGTTCTTC.

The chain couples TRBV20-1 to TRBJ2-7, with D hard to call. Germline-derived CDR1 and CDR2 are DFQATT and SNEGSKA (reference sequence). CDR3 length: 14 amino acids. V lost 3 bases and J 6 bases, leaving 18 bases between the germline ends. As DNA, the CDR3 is TGCAGTGCTAGTGATCAACCCCTGTCCGGCGAGCAGTACTTC. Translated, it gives CSASDQPLSGEQYF.

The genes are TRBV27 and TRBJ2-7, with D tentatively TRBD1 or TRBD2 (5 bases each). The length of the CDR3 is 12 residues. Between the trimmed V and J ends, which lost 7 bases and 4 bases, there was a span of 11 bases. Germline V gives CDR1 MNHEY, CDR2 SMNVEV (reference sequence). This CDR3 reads CASKRGEYEQYF. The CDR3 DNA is TGTGCCAGCAAGCGAGGGGAATACGAGCAGTACTTC.

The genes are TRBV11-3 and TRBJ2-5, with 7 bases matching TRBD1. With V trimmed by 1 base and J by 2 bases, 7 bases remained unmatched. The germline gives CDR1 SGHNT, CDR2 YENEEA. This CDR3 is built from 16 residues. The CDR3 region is CASSLGRGGHQETQYF. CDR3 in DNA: TGTGCCAGCAGCTTAGGGAGAGGGGGCCATCAAGAGACCCAGTACTTC.

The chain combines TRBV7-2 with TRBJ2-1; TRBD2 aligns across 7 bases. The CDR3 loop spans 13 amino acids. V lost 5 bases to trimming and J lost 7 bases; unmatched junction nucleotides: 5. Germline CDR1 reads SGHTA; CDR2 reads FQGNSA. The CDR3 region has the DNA TGTGCCAGCAGCCCCCGCGGGGGAAATGAGCAGTTCTTC. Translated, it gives CASSPRGGNEQFF. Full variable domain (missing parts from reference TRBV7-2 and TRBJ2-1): GAGVSQSPSNKVTEKGKDVELRCDPISGHTALYWYRQSLGQGLEFLIYFQGNSAPDKSGLPSDRFSAERTGGSVSTLTIQRTQQEDSAVYLCASSPRGGNEQFFGPGTRLTVL.

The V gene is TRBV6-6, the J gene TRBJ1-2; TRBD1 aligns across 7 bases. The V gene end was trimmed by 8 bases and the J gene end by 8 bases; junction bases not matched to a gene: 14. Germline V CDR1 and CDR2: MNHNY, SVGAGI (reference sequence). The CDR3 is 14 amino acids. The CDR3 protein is CASGDSLLTGGYTF. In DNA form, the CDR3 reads TGTGCCAGCGGGGACAGCCTTCTGACTGGGGGCTACACCTTC.

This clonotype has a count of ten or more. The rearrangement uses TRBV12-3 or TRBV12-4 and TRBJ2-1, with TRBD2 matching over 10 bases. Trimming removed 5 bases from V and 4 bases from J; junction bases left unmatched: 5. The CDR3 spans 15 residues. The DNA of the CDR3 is TGTGCCAGCAGTCCTAGCGGGGGCCTTTACAATGAGCAGTTCTTC. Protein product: CASSPSGGLYNEQFF.

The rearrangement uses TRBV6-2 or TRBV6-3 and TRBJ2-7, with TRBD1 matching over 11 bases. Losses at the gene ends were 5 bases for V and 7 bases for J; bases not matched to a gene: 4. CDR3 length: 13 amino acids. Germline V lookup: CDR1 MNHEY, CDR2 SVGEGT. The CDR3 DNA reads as TGTGCCAGCAGTGGACAGGGGGCGCGTGAGCAGTACTTC. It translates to CASSGQGAREQYF.

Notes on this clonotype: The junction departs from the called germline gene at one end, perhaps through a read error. CDR3 sequence (DNA): TGTGCCAGCAGCTTAGGGACAGATCAAGAGCCCCAGTACTTC. Translation gives CASSLGTDQEPQYF. The V gene is TRBV7-3, the J gene TRBJ2-5; 7 nucleotides match TRBD1. CDR3 length: 14 residues. Germline lookup yields CDR1 SGHTA and CDR2 FQGTGA.